This T cell receptor (beta chain) was profiled in a study of blood T cell repertoires in COVID-19. Per the original data handling: Estimation of nucleated cell counts relied on the amplification of reference gene primers. Produced via immunoSEQ multiplex PCR; TCRdb's table is partial and in-frame only. From that table come the V and J calls and clone size; the DNA was used to work out D and trimming. Of 150,000 or so clones in the sample, about 85% were seen once. Germline V gene data show CDR1 as MNHNS and CDR2 as SASEGT. CDR3 length: 16 residues. V lost 4 bases to trimming and J lost 2 bases, with 14 bases between them.

The source is an older man who had recovered from COVID-19. Sequenced input: peripheral blood. The chain joins TRBV6-1 to TRBJ2-2; a possible D gene is TRBD2 (6 bases). The CDR3 protein is CASSAQPGLNTGELFF. CDR3 sequence (DNA): TGTGCCAGCAGTGCCCAGCCGGGACTTAACACCGGGGAGCTGTTTTTT.